The rows below give T cell receptor beta chains drawn from one sample of a study of T cell responses to AZD1222 COVID-19 vaccine. Sequencing used immunoSEQ multiplex PCR; TCRdb keeps in-frame clones, though not all of them. In the table there are around 110,000 clones, about 92% of which are singletons. The sample consisted of peripheral blood, taken on day 0 of AZD1222 vaccination. The receptors come from an adult in good health. Each CDR3 is given with its conserved first and last residue. Fields, in order: J gene, V gene, CDR3 protein.

TRBJ2-7,TRBV15,CATSRAKGQRYEQYF
TRBJ1-5,TRBV2,CASSELGLDQPQHF
TRBJ2-1,TRBV11-2,CASSLELAGVLYNEQFF
TRBJ1-5,TRBV18,CASSPVAQSWQPQHF
TRBJ1-2,TRBV27,CASSSGTGTLNYGYTF
TRBJ1-2,TRBV7-9,CASSLMDSNYGYTF
TRBJ2-3,TRBV5-6,CASSLEAVPVDTQYF
TRBJ2-6,TRBV29-1,CSVPSWYSSGANVLTF
TRBJ1-2,TRBV30,CAWSPAYGYTF
TRBJ2-1,TRBV3-1/TRBV3-2,CASSQRRTQNNEQFF
TRBJ2-3,TRBV28,CASSSPFVAGVLGTDTQYF
TRBJ1-2,TRBV9,CASSPKSGAYYGYTF
TRBJ2-1,TRBV15,CATSSGQGASRYNEQFF
TRBJ1-2,TRBV5-1,CASSPDLGAKHHGYTF
TRBJ1-2,TRBV7-9,CASSLIGDPRGGYGYTF
TRBJ2-3,TRBV10-3,CAISGTSGYTDTQYF
TRBJ1-2,TRBV2,CASSDYTF